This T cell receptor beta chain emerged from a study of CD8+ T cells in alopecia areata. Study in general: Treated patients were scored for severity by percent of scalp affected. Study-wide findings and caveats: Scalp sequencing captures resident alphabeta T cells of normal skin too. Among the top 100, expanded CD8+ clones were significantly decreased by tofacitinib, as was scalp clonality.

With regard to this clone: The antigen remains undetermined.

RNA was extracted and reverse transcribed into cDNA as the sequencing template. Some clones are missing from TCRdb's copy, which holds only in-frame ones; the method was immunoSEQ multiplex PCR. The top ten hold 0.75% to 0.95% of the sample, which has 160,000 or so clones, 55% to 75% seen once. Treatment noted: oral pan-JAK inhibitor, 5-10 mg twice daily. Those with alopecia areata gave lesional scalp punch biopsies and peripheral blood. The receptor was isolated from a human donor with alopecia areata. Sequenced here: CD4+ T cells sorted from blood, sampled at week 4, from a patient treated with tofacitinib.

The CDR3 is CAWSVSRQADQPQHF. The CDR3 DNA is TGTGCCTGGAGTGTAAGCAGGCAGGCTGATCAGCCCCAGCATTTT. The chain links TRBV30 to TRBJ1-5; D is unresolved. The CDR3 extends over 15 amino acids. Trimming cost V 0 bases and J 5 bases, with 14 bases left between them. The V gene's germline CDR1 is GTSNPN and CDR2 SVGIG (reference sequence).